This TCR beta chain was sequenced in a study of neoadjuvant nivolumab and ipilimumab in lung cancer. Overall study context: Nivolumab 3 mg/kg was given days 1, 15 and 29, plus ipilimumab 1 mg/kg day 1 in combination. Notes on the study in general: Only two of four nivolumab-treated tumors gained richness and clonality by surgery. Resected tumors had greater TCR richness and clonality than uninvolved lung. Resected-tumor TCR richness correlated positively with pretherapy blood richness.

Measured with immunoSEQ multiplex PCR; TCRdb has only the in-frame clones, and not every one. The sample carries about 28,000 clones, under 85% recorded once. Comment on this clone: Its target is unknown.

The germline CDR1 and CDR2 sequences are SGHRS and YFSETQ. Trimming removed 1 base from V and 2 bases from J; junction bases left unmatched: 0. CDR3 length: 14 amino acids. The sequence was collected from an adult with non-small cell lung cancer. Sequencing used tumor tissue, obtained after neoadjuvant nivolumab, alone or with ipilimumab, at or shortly before surgery. The V and J genes are TRBV5-1 and TRBJ2-7, with 10 bases that match TRBD2. The CDR3 DNA is TGCGCCAGCAGCTTGAGCGGGGGGGCCTACGAGCAGTACTTC. Amino acids: CASSLSGGAYEQYF.